A selection of T cell receptor beta chains follows, all from one sample in a study of cytomegalovirus exposure and HLA in healthy donors. Libraries were prepared by immunoSEQ multiplex PCR; TCRdb keeps only in-frame clonotypes and omits some of them. The sample comprises some 160,000 clones, about 75% of which are singletons, and about 1.7% rests with the top ten. The sequenced sample was PBMCs. The source is a woman under 40 in good health and CMV-seronegative. The CDR3 runs from the conserved cysteine through the conserved F or W. D genes are given only for firm matches. Expanded clones get a size class; other rows say once, few or many, or leave the size out.

>TRBV7-9|NA|NA|TRBJ1-2
TGTGCCGGCAGCCAGTTGGGGGCCCCTGGCTATGGCTACACCTTC
CAGSQLGAPGYGYTF
>TRBV4-1|TRBD2|NA|TRBJ2-2
TGCGCCAGCAGCCCCCTGACTAGCGGGGGGCTGAGGACCGGGGAGCTGTTTTTT
CASSPLTSGGLRTGELFF
>TRBV12-5|TRBD2|few|TRBJ2-2
TGTGCTAGTGGTTCTGGGGGGACTAGCGGGGGACCGAACACCGGGGAGCTGTTTTTT
CASGSGGTSGGPNTGELFF
>TRBV27|NA|NA|TRBJ1-1
TGTGCCAGCAAAAACAGGAACACTGAAGCTTTCTTT
CASKNRNTEAFF
>TRBV4-1|NA|NA|TRBJ1-3
TGCGCCAGCAGCCAAGGCAGGGTCTCTGGAAACACCATATATTTT
CASSQGRVSGNTIYF
>TRBV30|NA|few|TRBJ1-2
TGTGCCTGGAACGGACAGAGTGGCTACACCTTC
CAWNGQSGYTF
>TRBV13|NA|NA|TRBJ1-1
TGTGCCAGCAGCTTCAGGGTGAACACTGAAGCTTTCTTT
CASSFRVNTEAFF
>TRBV4-3|NA|few|TRBJ1-4
TGCGCCAGCAGCCAAGACTGGAGGGTAGTGGAAAAACTGTTTTTT
CASSQDWRVVEKLFF
>TRBV7-2|TRBD1|NA|TRBJ2-1
TGTGCCAGCAGTCTTAAGACCGGGACAGGGAACAATGAGCAGTTCTTC
CASSLKTGTGNNEQFF
>TRBV11-1|TRBD1|NA|TRBJ2-2
TGTGCCAGCAGCTTAGGGGGACAGGGTCACGGGGAGCTGTTTTTT
CASSLGGQGHGELFF
>TRBV11-3|TRBD1|NA|TRBJ1-1
TGTGCCAGCAGCCGGGACAGCATGAACACTGAAGCTTTCTTT
CASSRDSMNTEAFF
>TRBV19|NA|NA|TRBJ2-5
TGTGCCAGTAGTATAGACCACAGGGGGGGCCAAGAGACCCAGTACTTC
CASSIDHRGGQETQYF
>TRBV27|NA|NA|TRBJ2-1
TGTGCCAGCAGTAGCCTAGACAGGCGACACTACAATGAGCAGTTCTTC
CASSSLDRRHYNEQFF
>TRBV19|NA|once|TRBJ2-4
TGTGCCAGTAGTATAAGGGGCGAAGTCAAAAACATTCAGTACTTC
CASSIRGEVKNIQYF
>TRBV2|NA|NA|TRBJ1-6
TGTGCCAGCAGAACAGGAATATATTCACCCCTCCACTTT
CASRTGIYSPLHF
>TRBV25-1|TRBD1|NA|TRBJ1-2
TGTGCCAGCAGTGAAAGAGACAGGGGTAACTATGGCTACACCTTC
CASSERDRGNYGYTF
>TRBV4-1|NA|NA|TRBJ2-6
TGCGCCAGCAGCCCCCCACCAGGGGCTTCTTATAGCTCTGGGGCCAACGTCCTGACTTTC
CASSPPPGASYSSGANVLTF
>TRBV15|NA|NA|TRBJ2-7
TGTGCCACCAGCGGTACCCGGGACTCCTACGAGCAGTACTTC
CATSGTRDSYEQYF
>TRBV5-6|NA|NA|TRBJ2-2
TGTGCCAGCACCTGGGGCAGGGCCGGGGAGCTGTTTTTT
CASTWGRAGELFF
>TRBV11-1|TRBD1|NA|TRBJ2-7
TGTGCCAGCAGCTTAGGATCGACAGGGAACGAGCAGTACTTC
CASSLGSTGNEQYF
>TRBV18|NA|NA|TRBJ2-7
TGTGCCAGCTCACCGGGCAGGGCATACGAGCAGTACTTC
CASSPGRAYEQYF
>TRBV11-2|TRBD2|few|TRBJ2-5
TGTGCCAGCACCCGATGGGTAGCGGGGGGCCCGGAGACCCAGTACTTC
CASTRWVAGGPETQYF
>TRBV7-9|TRBD1|NA|TRBJ1-1
TGTGCCAGCAGCCTAGGAACAGGGGTCACTGAAGCTTTCTTT
CASSLGTGVTEAFF